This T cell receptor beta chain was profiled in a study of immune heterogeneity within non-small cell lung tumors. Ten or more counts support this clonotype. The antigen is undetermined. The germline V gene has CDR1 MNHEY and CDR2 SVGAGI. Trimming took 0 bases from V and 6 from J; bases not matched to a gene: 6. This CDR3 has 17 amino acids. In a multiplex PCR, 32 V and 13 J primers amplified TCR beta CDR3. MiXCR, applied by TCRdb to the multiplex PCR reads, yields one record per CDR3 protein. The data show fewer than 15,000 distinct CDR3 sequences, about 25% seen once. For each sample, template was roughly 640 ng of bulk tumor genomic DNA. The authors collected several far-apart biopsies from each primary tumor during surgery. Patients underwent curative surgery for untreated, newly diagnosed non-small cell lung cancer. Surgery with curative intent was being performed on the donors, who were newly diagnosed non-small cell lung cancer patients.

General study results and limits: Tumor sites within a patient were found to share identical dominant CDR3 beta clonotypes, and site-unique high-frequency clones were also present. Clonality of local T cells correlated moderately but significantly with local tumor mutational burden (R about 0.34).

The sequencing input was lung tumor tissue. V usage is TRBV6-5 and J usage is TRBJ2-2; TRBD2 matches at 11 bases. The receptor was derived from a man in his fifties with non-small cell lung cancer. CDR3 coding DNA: TGTGCCAGCAGTTACTCAATTACTAGCGGGAGTGCCGGGGAGCTGTTTTTT. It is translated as CASSYSITSGSAGELFF.